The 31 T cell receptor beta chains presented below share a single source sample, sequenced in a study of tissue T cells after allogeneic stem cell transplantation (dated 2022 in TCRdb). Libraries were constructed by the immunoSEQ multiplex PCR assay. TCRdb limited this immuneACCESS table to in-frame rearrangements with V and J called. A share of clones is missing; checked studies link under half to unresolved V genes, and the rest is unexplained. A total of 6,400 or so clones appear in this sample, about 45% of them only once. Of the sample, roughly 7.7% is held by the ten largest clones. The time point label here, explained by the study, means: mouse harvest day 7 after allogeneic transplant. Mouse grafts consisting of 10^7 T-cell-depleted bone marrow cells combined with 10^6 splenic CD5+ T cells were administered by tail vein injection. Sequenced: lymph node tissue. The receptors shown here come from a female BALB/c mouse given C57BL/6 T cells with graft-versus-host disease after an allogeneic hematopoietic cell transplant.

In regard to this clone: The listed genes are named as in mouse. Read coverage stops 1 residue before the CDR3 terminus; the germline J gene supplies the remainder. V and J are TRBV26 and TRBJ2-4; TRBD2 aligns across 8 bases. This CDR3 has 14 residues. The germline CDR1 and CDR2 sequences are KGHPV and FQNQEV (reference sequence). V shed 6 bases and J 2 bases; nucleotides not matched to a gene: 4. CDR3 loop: CASSQGLDQNTLYF. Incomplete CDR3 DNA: TGTGCCAGCAGCCAGGGACTGGATCAAAACACCTTGTAC. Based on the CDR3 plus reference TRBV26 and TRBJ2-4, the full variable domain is NSKVIQTPRYLVKGQGQKAKMRCIPEKGHPVVFWYQQNKNNEFKFLINFQNQEVLQQIDMTEKRFSAECPSNSPCSLEIQSSEAGDSALYLCASSQGLDQNTLYFGAGTRLSVL.

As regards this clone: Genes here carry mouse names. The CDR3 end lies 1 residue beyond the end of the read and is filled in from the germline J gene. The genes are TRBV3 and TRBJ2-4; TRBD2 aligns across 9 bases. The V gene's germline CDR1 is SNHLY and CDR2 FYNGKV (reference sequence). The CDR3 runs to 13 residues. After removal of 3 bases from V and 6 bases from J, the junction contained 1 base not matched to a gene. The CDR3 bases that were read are TGTGCCAGCAGCTTTACTGGGGGGAACACCTTGTAC. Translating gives CASSFTGGNTLY. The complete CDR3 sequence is CASSFTGGNTLYF.

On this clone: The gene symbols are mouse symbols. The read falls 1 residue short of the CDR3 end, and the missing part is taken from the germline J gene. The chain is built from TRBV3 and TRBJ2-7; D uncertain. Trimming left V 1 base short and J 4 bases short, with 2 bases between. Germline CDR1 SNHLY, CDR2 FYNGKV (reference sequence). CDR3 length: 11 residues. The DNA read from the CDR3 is TGTGCCAGCAGCTTAGGGTATGAACAGTAC. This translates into CASSLGYEQY. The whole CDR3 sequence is CASSLGYEQYF.

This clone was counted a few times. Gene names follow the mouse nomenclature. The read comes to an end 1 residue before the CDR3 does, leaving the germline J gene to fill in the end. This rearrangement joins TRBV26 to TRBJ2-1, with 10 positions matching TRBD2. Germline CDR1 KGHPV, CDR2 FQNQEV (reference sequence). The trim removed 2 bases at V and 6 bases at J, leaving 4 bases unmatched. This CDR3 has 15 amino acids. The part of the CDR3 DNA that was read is TGTGCCAGCAGTCTGCTGGGGGGGCGCGGTGCTGAGCAGTTC. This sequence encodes CASSLLGGRGAEQF. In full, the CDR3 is CASSLLGGRGAEQFF.

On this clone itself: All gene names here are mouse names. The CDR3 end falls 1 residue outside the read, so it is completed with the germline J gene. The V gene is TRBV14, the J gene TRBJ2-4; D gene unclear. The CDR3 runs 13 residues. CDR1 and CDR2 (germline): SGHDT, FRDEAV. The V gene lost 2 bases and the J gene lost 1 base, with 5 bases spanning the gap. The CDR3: CASSLGRQNTLYF. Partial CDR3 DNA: TGTGCCAGCAGTTTAGGCCGTCAAAACACCTTGTAC.

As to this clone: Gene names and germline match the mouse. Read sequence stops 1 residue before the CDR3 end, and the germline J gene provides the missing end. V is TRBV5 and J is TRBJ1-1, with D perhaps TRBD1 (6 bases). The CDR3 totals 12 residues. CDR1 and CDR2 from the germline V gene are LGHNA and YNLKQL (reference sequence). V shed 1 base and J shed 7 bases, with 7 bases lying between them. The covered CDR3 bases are TGTGCCAGCAGCCAAGGACAGGAAGAAGTCTTC. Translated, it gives CASSQGQEEVF. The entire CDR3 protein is CASSQGQEEVFF.

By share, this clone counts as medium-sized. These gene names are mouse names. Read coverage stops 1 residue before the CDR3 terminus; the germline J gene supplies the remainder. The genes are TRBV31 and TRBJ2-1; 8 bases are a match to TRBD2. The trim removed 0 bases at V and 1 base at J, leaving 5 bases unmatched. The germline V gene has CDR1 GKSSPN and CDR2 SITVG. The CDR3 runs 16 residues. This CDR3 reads CAWSLIGGENYAEQFF. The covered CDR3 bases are TGTGCCTGGAGTCTAATTGGGGGGGAGAACTATGCTGAGCAGTTC.

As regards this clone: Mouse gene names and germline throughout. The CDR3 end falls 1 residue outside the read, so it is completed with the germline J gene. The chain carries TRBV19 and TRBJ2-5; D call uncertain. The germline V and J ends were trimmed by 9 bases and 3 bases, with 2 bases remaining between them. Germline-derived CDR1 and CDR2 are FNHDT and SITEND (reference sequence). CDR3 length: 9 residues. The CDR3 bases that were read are TGTGCCAATCAAGACACCCAGTAC. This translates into CANQDTQY. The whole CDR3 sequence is CANQDTQYF.

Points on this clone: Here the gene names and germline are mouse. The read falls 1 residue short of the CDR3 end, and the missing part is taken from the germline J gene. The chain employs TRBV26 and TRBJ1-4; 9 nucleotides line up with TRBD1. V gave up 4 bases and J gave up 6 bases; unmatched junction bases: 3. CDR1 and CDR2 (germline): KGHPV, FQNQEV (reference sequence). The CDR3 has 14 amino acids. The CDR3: CASSQGQGHERLFF. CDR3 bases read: TGTGCCAGCAGTCAAGGACAGGGGCACGAAAGATTATTT.

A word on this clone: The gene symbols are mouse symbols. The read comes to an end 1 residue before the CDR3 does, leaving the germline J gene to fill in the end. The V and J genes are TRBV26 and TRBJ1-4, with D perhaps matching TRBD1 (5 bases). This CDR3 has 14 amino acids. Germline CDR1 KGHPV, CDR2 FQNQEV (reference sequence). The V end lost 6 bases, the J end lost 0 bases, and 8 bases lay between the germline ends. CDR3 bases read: TGTGCCAGCAGAAGACAGATTTCCAACGAAAGATTATTT. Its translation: CASRRQISNERLF. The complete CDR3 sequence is CASRRQISNERLFF.

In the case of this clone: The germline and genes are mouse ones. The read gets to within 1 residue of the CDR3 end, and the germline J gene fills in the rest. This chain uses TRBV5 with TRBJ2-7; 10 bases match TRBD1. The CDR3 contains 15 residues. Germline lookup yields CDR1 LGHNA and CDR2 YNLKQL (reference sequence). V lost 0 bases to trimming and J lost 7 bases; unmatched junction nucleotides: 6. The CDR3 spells CASSQDPDRGREQYF. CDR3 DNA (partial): TGTGCCAGCAGCCAAGACCCAGACAGGGGGCGGGAACAGTAC.

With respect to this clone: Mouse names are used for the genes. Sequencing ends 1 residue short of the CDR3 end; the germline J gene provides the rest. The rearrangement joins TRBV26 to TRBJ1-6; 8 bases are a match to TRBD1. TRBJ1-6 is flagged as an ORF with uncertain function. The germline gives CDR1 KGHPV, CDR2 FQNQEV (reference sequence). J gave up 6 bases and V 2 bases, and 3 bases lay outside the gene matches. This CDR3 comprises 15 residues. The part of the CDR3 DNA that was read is TGTGCCAGCAGTCTGGGGACAGGTGGTAATTCGCCCCTCTAC. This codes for CASSLGTGGNSPLY. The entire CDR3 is CASSLGTGGNSPLYF.

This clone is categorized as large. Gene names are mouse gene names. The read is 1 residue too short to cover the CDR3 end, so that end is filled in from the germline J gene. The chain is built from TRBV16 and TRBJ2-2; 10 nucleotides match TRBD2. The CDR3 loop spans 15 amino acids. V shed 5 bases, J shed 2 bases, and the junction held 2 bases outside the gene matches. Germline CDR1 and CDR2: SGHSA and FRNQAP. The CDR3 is CASSKDWGNTGQLYF. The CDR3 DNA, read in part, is TGTGCAAGCAGCAAGGACTGGGGGAACACCGGGCAGCTCTAC.

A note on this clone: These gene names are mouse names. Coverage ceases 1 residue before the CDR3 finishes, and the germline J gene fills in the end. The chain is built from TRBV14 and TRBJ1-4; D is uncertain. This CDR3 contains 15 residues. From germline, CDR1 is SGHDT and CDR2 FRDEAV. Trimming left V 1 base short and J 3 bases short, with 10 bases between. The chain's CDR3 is CASSFGRRANERLFF. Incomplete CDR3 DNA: TGTGCCAGCAGTTTCGGCAGGAGAGCCAACGAAAGATTATTT.

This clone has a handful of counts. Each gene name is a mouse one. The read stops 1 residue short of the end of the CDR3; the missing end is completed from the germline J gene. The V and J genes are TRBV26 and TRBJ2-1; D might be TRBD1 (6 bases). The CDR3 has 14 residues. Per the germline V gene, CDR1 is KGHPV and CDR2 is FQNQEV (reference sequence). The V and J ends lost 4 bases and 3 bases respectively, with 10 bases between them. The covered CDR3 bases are TGTGCCAGCAGTCGCCGGGACATCTATGCTGAGCAGTTC. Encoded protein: CASSRRDIYAEQF. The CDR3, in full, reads CASSRRDIYAEQFF.

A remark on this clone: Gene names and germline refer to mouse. Here the CDR3 reads CASSRLGASQNTLYF. CDR3 DNA, as far as it was read: TGTGCCAGCAGCAGACTGGGGGCTAGTCAAAACACCTTGTAC. The chain joins TRBV5 to TRBJ2-4; 9 bases line up with TRBD2. The CDR3 extends 1 residue past the end of the read, so its final part is completed from the germline J gene. The CDR3 loop spans 15 amino acids. The trim removed 5 bases at V and 0 bases at J, leaving 3 bases unmatched. CDR1 is LGHNA, CDR2 YNLKQL, per germline (reference sequence).

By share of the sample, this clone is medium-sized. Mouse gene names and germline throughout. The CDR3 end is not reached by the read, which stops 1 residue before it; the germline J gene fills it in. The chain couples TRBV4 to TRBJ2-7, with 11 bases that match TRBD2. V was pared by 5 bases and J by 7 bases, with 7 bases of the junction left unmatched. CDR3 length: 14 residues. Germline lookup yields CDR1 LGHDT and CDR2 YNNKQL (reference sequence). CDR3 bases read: TGTGCCAGCAGCCCCGGGACTGGGGGTGGAGAACAGTAC. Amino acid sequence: CASSPGTGGGEQY. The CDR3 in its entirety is CASSPGTGGGEQYF.

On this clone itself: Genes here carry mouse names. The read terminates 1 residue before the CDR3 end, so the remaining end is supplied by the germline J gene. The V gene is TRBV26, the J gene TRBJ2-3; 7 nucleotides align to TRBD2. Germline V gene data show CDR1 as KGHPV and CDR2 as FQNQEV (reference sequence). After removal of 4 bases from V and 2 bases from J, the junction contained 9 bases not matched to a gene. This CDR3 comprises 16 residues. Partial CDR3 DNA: TGTGCCAGCAGTCCTCGGGTGGGGGGTATTGCAGAAACGCTGTAT. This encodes CASSPRVGGIAETLY. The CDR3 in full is CASSPRVGGIAETLYF.

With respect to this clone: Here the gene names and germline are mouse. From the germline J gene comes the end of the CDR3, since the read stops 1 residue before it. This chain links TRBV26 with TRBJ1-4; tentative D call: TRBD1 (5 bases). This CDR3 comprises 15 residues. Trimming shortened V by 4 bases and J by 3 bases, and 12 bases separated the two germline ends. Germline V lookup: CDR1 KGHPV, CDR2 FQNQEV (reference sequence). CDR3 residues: CASSPQGRANERLFF. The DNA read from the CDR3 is TGTGCCAGCAGTCCGCAGGGAAGGGCCAACGAAAGATTATTT.

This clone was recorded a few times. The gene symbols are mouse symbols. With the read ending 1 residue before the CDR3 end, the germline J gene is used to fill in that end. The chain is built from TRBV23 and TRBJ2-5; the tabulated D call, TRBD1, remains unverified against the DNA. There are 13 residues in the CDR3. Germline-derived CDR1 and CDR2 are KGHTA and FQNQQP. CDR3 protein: CSSSPGQGDTQYF. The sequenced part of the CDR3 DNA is TGCTCCAGCAGTCCGGGACAGGGGGACACCCAGTAC.

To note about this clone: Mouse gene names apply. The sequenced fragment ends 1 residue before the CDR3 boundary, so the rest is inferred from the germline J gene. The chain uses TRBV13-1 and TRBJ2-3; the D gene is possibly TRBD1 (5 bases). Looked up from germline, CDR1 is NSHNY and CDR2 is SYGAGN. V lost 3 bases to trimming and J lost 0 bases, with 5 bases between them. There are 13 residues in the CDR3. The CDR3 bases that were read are TGTGCCAGCAGTGCAGGGAGTGCAGAAACGCTGTAT. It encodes CASSAGSAETLY. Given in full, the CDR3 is CASSAGSAETLYF.

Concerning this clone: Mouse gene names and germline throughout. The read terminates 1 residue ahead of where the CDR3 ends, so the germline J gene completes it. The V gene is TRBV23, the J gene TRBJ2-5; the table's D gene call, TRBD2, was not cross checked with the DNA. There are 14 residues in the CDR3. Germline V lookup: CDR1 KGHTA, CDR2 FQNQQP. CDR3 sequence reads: CSSSQRGDQDTQYF. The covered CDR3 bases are TGCTCCAGCAGTCAACGGGGGGACCAAGACACCCAGTAC.

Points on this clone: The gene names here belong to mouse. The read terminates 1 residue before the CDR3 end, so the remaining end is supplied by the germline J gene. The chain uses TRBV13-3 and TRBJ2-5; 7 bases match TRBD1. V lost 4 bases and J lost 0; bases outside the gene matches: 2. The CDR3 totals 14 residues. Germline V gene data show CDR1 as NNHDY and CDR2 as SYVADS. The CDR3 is CASSRDSNQDTQYF. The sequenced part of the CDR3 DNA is TGTGCCAGCAGTCGGGACAGTAACCAAGACACCCAGTAC.

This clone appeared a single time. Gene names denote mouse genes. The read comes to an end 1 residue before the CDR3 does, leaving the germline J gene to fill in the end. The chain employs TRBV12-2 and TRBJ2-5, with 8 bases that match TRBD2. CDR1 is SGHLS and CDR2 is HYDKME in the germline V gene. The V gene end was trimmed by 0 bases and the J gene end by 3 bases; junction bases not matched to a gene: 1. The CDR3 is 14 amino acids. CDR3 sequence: CASSLRLGQDTQYF. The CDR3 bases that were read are TGTGCCAGCTCTCTCCGACTGGGGCAAGACACCCAGTAC.

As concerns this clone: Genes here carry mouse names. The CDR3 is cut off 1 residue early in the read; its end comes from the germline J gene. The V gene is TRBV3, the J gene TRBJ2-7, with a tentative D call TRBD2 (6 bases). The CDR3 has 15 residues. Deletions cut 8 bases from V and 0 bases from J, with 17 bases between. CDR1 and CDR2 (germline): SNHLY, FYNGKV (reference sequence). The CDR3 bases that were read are TGTGCCAGCTCTTTGGGTGGGGGAAGCTCCTATGAACAGTAC. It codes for CASSLGGGSSYEQY. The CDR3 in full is CASSLGGGSSYEQYF.

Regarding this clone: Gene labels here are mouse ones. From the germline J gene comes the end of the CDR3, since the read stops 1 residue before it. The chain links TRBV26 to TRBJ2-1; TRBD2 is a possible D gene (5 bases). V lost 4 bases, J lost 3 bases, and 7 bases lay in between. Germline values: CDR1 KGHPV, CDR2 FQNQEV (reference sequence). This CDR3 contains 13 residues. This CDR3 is CASSQTVYAEQFF. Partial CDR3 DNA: TGTGCCAGCAGTCAGACTGTCTATGCTGAGCAGTTC.

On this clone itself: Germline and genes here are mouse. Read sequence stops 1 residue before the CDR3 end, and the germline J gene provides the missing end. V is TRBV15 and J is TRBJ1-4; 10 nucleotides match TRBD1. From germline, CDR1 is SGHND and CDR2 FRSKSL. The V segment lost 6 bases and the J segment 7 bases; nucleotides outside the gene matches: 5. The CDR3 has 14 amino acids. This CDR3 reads CASSRQGAGERLFF. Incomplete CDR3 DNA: TGTGCCAGCAGCCGACAGGGGGCTGGCGAAAGATTATTT.

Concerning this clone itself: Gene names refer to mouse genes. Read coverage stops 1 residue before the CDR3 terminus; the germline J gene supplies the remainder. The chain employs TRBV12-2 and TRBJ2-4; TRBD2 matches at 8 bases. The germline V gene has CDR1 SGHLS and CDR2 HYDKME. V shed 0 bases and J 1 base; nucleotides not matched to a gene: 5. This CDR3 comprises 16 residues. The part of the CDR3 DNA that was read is TGTGCCAGCTCTCTCGCCTGGGGGGTGGGTCAAAACACCTTGTAC. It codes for CASSLAWGVGQNTLY. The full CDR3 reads CASSLAWGVGQNTLYF.

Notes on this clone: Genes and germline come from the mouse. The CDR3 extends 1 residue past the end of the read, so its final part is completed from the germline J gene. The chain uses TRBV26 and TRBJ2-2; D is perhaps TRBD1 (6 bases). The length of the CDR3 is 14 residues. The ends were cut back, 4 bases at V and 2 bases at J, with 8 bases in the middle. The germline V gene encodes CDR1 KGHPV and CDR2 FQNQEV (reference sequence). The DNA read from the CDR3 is TGTGCCAGCAGTCCGCAGGGGAACACCGGGCAGCTCTAC. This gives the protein CASSPQGNTGQLY. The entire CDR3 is CASSPQGNTGQLYF.

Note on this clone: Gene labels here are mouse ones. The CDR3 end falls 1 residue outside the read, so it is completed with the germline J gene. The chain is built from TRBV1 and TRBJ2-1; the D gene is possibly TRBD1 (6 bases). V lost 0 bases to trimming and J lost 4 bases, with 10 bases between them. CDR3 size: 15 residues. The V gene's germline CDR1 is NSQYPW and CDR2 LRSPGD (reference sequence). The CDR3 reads CTCSAEQGGYAEQFF. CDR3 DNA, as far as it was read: TGCACCTGCAGTGCAGAACAGGGAGGGTATGCTGAGCAGTTC.

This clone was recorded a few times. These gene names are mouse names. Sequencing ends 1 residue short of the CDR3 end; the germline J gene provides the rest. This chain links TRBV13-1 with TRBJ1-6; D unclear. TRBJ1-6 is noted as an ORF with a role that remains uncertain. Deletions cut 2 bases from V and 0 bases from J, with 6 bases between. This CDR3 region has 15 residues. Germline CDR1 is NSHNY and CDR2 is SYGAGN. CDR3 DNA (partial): TGTGCCAGCAGTGACAGAAATTCCTATAATTCGCCCCTCTAC. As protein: CASSDRNSYNSPLY. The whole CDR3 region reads CASSDRNSYNSPLYF.